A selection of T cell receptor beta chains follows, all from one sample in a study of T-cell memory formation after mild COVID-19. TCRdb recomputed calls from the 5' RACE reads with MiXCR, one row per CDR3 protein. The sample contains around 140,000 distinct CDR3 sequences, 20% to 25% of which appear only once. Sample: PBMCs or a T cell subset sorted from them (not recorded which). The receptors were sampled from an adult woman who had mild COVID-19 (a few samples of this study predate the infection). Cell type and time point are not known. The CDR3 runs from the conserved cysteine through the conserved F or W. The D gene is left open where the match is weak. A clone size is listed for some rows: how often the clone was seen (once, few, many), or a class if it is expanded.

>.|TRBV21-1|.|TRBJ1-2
CASSKEGSRDNYGYTF
TGTGCCAGCAGCAAAGAGGGGAGCAGGGACAACTATGGCTACACCTTC
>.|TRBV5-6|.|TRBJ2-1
CASSLGRSSYNEQFF
TGTGCCAGCAGCTTGGGGCGAAGCTCCTACAATGAGCAGTTCTTC
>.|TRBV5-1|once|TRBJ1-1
CASSLGHRVGTEAFF
TGCGCCAGCAGCTTGGGGCACAGGGTTGGGACTGAAGCTTTCTTT
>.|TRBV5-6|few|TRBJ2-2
CASSLPAGYTGELFF
TGTGCCAGCAGCTTGCCGGCAGGGTACACCGGGGAGCTGTTTTTT
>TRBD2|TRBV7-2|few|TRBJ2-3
CASSALAGAETDTQYF
TGTGCCAGCAGCGCCCTAGCGGGAGCGGAGACAGATACGCAGTATTTT
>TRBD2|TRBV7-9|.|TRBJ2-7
CASSLISGTPNEQYF
TGTGCCAGCAGCTTAATCAGCGGGACCCCCAACGAGCAGTACTTC
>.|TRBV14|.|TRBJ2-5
CASSHPTQGPETQYF
TGTGCCAGCAGCCACCCGACTCAGGGCCCAGAGACCCAGTACTTC
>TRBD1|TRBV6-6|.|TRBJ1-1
CASSPTGGRYTEAFF
TGTGCCAGCAGCCCTACAGGGGGCCGGTACACTGAAGCTTTCTTT
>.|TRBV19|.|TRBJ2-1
CASNGGASGGGDEQFF
TGTGCCAGCAACGGCGGGGCTAGCGGAGGGGGGGATGAGCAGTTCTTC
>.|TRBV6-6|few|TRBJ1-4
CASSSPRNEKLFF
TGTGCCAGCAGTTCACCTCGGAATGAAAAACTGTTTTTT
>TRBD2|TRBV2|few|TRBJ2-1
CASRTSSGEVSYNEQFF
TGTGCCAGCAGGACCTCTAGCGGAGAGGTCTCCTACAATGAGCAGTTCTTC
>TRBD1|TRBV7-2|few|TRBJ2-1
CASSSGQGLYNEQFF
TGTGCCAGCAGCTCGGGACAGGGGCTCTACAATGAGCAGTTCTTC
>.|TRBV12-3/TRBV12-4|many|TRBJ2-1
CASSSQGGNEQFF
TGTGCCAGCAGTTCCCAAGGGGGCAATGAGCAGTTCTTC
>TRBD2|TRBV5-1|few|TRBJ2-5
CASSSTRDYEETQYF
TGCGCCAGCAGTAGTACCCGGGACTACGAAGAGACCCAGTACTTC
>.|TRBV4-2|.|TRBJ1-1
CASSHGTSEAFF
TGTGCCAGCAGCCATGGGACGAGCGAAGCTTTCTTT
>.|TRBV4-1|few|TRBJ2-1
CASSQDRYSRGFF
TGCGCCAGCAGCCAAGATAGATACAGCCGAGGGTTCTTC
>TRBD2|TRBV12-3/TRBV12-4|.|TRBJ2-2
CASSSLIGRGPGELFF
TGTGCCAGCAGTTCATTGATCGGGAGGGGACCCGGGGAGCTGTTTTTT
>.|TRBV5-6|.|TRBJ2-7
CASSFSGFDEQYF
TGTGCCAGCAGCTTTTCTGGGTTTGACGAGCAGTACTTC
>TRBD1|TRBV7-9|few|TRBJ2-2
CASSLLGTATGELFF
TGTGCCAGCAGCTTATTGGGGACAGCCACCGGGGAGCTGTTTTTT
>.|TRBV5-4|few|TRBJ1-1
CASSFKRELVKNTEAFF
TGTGCCAGCAGCTTTAAGCGGGAGCTGGTTAAGAACACTGAAGCTTTCTTT
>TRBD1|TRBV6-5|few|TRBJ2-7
CASSIHRGEQYF
TGTGCCAGCAGTATCCACAGGGGAGAGCAGTACTTC
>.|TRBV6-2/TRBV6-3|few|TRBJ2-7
CASSYGSVTYEQYF
TGTGCCAGCAGTTACGGGTCGGTTACTTACGAGCAGTACTTC
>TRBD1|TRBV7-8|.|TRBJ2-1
CASSLRTGGNEQFF
TGTGCCAGCAGCTTAAGGACAGGGGGGAATGAGCAGTTCTTC
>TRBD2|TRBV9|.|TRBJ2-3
CASSVRDYYTDTQYF
TGTGCCAGCAGCGTACGGGACTATTACACAGATACGCAGTATTTT
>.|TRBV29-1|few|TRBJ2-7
CSVLLNEQYF
TGCAGCGTTCTACTTAACGAGCAGTACTTC
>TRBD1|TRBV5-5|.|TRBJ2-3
CASVQGGTDTQYF
TGTGCCAGCGTTCAGGGGGGCACAGATACGCAGTATTTT
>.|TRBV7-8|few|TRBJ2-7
CASSPKDSYEQYF
TGTGCCAGCAGTCCTAAGGACAGCTACGAGCAGTACTTC
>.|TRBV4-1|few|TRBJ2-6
CASSQGEGTGANVLTF
TGCGCCAGCAGCCAAGGTGAGGGAACCGGGGCCAACGTCCTGACTTTC
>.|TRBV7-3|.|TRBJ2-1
CASSLGLWGNEQFF
TGTGCCAGCAGCCTAGGGTTGTGGGGCAATGAGCAGTTCTTC
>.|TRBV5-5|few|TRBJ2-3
CASLRNGERADTQYF
TGTGCCAGCCTGAGAAACGGGGAACGGGCAGATACGCAGTATTTT
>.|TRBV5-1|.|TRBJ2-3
CASWGEDTQYF
TGCGCCAGCTGGGGGGAGGATACGCAGTATTTT
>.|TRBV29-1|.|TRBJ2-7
CSVEDRSYEQYF
TGCAGCGTTGAAGACAGGTCCTACGAGCAGTACTTC
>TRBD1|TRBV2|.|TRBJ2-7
CASGPGGWAEQYF
TGTGCCAGCGGCCCAGGGGGCTGGGCCGAGCAGTACTTC
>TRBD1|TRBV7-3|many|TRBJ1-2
CASSLGQGGGYTF
TGTGCCAGCAGCTTAGGACAGGGCGGTGGCTACACCTTC
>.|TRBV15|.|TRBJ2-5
CATSRDLGQETQYF
TGTGCCACCAGCAGAGATTTGGGACAAGAGACCCAGTACTTC
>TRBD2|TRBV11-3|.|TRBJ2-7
CASSLYGTSGISSYEQYF
TGTGCCAGCAGCTTATATGGGACTAGCGGCATCAGCTCCTACGAGCAGTACTTC
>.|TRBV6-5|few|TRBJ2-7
CASSKGVFTYEQYF
TGTGCCAGCAGTAAAGGGGTTTTCACGTACGAGCAGTACTTC
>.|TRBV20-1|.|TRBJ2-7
CSARRRGTYEQYF
TGCAGTGCTAGGAGGCGGGGTACCTACGAGCAGTACTTC
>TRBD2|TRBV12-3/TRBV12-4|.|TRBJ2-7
CASSLGAGATYF
TGTGCCAGCAGTTTGGGTGCGGGAGCAACGTACTTC
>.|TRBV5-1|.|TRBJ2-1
CASSLEEGTNEQFF
TGCGCCAGCAGCTTGGAGGAGGGGACAAATGAGCAGTTCTTC
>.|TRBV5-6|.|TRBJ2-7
CASSLWQVSYEQYF
TGTGCCAGCAGCTTGTGGCAGGTCTCCTACGAGCAGTACTTC
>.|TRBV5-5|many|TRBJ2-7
CASSDQGTEQYF
TGTGCCAGCAGCGACCAGGGAACCGAGCAGTACTTC
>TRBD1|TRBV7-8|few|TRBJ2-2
CASSKGQGAYTGELFF
TGTGCCAGCAGCAAGGGACAGGGGGCTTACACCGGGGAGCTGTTTTTT
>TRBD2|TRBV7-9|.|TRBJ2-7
CASSLGLAGSYEQYF
TGTGCCAGCAGCTTGGGACTAGCGGGATCCTACGAGCAGTACTTC
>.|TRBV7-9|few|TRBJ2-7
CASSPQAAGQSYEQYF
TGTGCCAGCAGCCCCCAGGCTGCAGGACAGAGCTACGAGCAGTACTTC
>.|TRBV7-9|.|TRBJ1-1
CASSAPRGNTEAFF
TGTGCCAGCAGCGCGCCTCGGGGGAACACTGAAGCTTTCTTT
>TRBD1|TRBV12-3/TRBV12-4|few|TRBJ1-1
CASSFLGQGSNTEAFF
TGTGCCAGCAGTTTTCTGGGACAGGGATCGAACACTGAAGCTTTCTTT
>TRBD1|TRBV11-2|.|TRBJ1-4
CASNQLTGGDEKLFF
TGTGCCAGCAACCAACTTACAGGGGGCGATGAAAAACTGTTTTTT